The 5 T cell receptor beta chains reported below all come from one sample, sequenced in a study of shared clonotypes between healthy human individuals (dated by TCRdb to between 2020 and 2021). The library was built by means of the immunoSEQ multiplex PCR assay. TCRdb holds this immuneACCESS table with in-frame rearrangements only. Some clones are missing; in checked studies, unresolved V genes explain under half, and the rest has no known cause. Here the sample has 1,500,000 or so clones; 97% to 99% occur a single time. The ten most abundant clones make up 0.3% to 0.45% of the sample. Sample: naive CD4+ T cells sorted from blood. The cell subset or site label of this sample denotes: CD45RA+ positively selected. The source of these receptors is a man aged 30 to 39 in good health.

Note on this clone: Other DNA variants within this sample encode the same CDR3. The J gene is TRBJ2-5, the V gene TRBV18; D gene ambiguous. V was cut by 2 bases and J by 5 bases, with 3 bases left in between. Germline values: CDR1 KGHSH, CDR2 LQKENI. CDR3 length: 11 residues. In DNA form, the CDR3 reads TGTGCCAGCTCACCAGCCGAGACCCAGTACTTC. This sequence encodes CASSPAETQYF.

V is TRBV19 and J is TRBJ1-5; TRBD1 might be the D (5 bases). Per the germline V gene, CDR1 is LNHDA and CDR2 is SQIVND (reference sequence). Between the trimmed V and J ends, which lost 5 bases and 4 bases, there was a span of 9 bases. The CDR3 has 13 residues. The CDR3 sequence: CASSRGGNQPQHF. For the CDR3, the DNA is TGTGCCAGTAGTCGGGGCGGGAATCAGCCCCAGCATTTT.

The J gene is TRBJ2-3, the V gene TRBV7-9, with 9 nucleotides matching TRBD1. Trimming cost V 6 bases and J 4 bases; bases outside gene matches: 5. In germline, CDR1 is SEHNR, CDR2 FQNEAQ (reference sequence). This CDR3 is 14 amino acids long. The CDR3 region is CASSTDRGPDTQYF. The CDR3 DNA reads as TGTGCCAGCAGTACGGACAGGGGCCCAGATACGCAGTATTTT.

In its sample, this clone was seen once. This chain uses TRBV7-2 with TRBJ2-2; 8 bases match TRBD1. The CDR3 has 14 residues. V dropped 5 bases and J dropped 6; count of bases not matched to a gene: 5. The germline V gene has CDR1 SGHTA and CDR2 FQGNSA. The CDR3 DNA follows: TGTGCCAGCAGCAGACAGGGGAAGGCCGGGGAGCTGTTTTTT. This codes for CASSRQGKAGELFF.

The rearrangement joins TRBV5-4 to TRBJ1-4, with D uncertain. CDR1 and CDR2 (germline): SGHNT, YYREEE (reference sequence). V lost 6 bases and J lost 4, with 13 bases in between. The CDR3 totals 14 residues. CDR3 nucleotide sequence: TGTGCCAGCACCCTAACGGGCGGTAATGAAAAACTGTTTTTT. It is translated as CASTLTGGNEKLFF.